The 4 T cell receptor beta chains below come from one sample, sequenced in a study of CD8 T cells in Susac syndrome. Reverse transcription of 0.5 to 1 ug RNA was performed with random hexamers. One entry per CDR3 protein results from TCRdb running MiXCR on the immunoSEQ multiplex PCR reads. This table holds under 200,000 distinct CDR3 sequences, about 95% found once. The material sequenced was CD4+ T cells from PBMCs. Source of these receptors: a human donor in good health.

This chain links TRBV7-2 with TRBJ2-3; TRBD1 matches 9 bases. The junction had 8 bases not matched to a gene; V was cut back by 5 bases and J by 5 bases. Germline values: CDR1 SGHTA, CDR2 FQGNSA. CDR3 length: 15 amino acids. CDR3 region: CASSLGTGYGDTQYF. The CDR3 DNA is TGTGCCAGCAGCCTGGGGACAGGGTACGGAGATACGCAGTATTTT.

This chain links TRBV10-3 with TRBJ2-2; D not certain. V was shortened by 4 bases and J by 8 bases, with 11 bases between the two germline ends. The germline CDR1 and CDR2 sequences are ENHRY and SYGVKD. The length of the CDR3 is 13 residues. In DNA, the CDR3 is TGTGCCATCAGTGCGGACGGCGTAGGGGAGCTGTTTTTT. As protein: CAISADGVGELFF.

The chain carries TRBV27 and TRBJ2-3; no clear D. In germline, CDR1 is MNHEY, CDR2 SMNVEV (reference sequence). This CDR3 spans 12 amino acids. Trimming pared 6 bases from V and 2 bases from J, leaving 6 bases between. The CDR3 reads CASRTVTDTQYF. CDR3 nucleotides: TGTGCCAGCAGAACCGTCACAGATACGCAGTATTTT.

The chain couples TRBV27 to TRBJ2-1; 9 nucleotides line up with TRBD2. Trimming took 1 base from V and 7 from J; bases not matched to a gene: 8. Germline loops: CDR1 MNHEY, CDR2 SMNVEV (reference sequence). This CDR3 has 16 residues. DNA of the CDR3: TGTGCCAGCAGTTTATTGCGGCGGGAGGGCCGAAATGAGCAGTTCTTC. Translating it yields CASSLLRREGRNEQFF.